These T cell receptor beta chains were read from a single sample in a study of shared clonotypes between healthy human individuals. Method: immunoSEQ multiplex PCR; TCRdb's copy keeps in-frame clones and lacks some. In the table there are roughly 2.5 million clones, just over 90% of which are singletons. The source material was naive CD4+ T cells sorted from blood. The receptors derive from a man aged 18 to 29 in good health. Both conserved end residues are trimmed from each CDR3. Each record gives: clone size, V gene, J gene, CDR3 protein. Expanded clones get a size class; other rows say once, few or many, or leave the size out.

abundance: NA; v_gene: TRBV11-2; j_gene: TRBJ2-4; CDR3aa: ASSLVAGLAKNIQY
abundance: NA; v_gene: TRBV7-9; j_gene: TRBJ2-6; CDR3aa: ASSLGQGSSGANVLT
abundance: once; v_gene: TRBV5-4; j_gene: TRBJ1-3; CDR3aa: ASSFAGNTIY
abundance: NA; v_gene: TRBV4-2; j_gene: TRBJ2-3; CDR3aa: ASSPGGTDTQY
abundance: NA; v_gene: TRBV20-1; j_gene: TRBJ1-2; CDR3aa: SAPLGDGYT
abundance: NA; v_gene: TRBV2; j_gene: TRBJ2-3; CDR3aa: ASRTGGTDTQY
abundance: NA; v_gene: TRBV6-1; j_gene: TRBJ2-5; CDR3aa: ASSDGWQTQY
abundance: NA; v_gene: TRBV20-1; j_gene: TRBJ2-2; CDR3aa: SARRAGELF
abundance: NA; v_gene: TRBV6-5; j_gene: TRBJ1-3; CDR3aa: ASSYGTRGNTIY
abundance: NA; v_gene: TRBV6-1; j_gene: TRBJ2-7; CDR3aa: ASRMAYEQY
abundance: NA; v_gene: TRBV19; j_gene: TRBJ2-1; CDR3aa: ASSISRKFYNEQF
abundance: NA; v_gene: TRBV28; j_gene: TRBJ2-5; CDR3aa: ASRDRDSPTTETQY
abundance: NA; v_gene: TRBV30; j_gene: TRBJ2-3; CDR3aa: AWSGLSSLTDTQY
abundance: NA; v_gene: TRBV4-1; j_gene: TRBJ1-5; CDR3aa: ASSQGTDLNQPQH
abundance: NA; v_gene: TRBV9; j_gene: TRBJ1-5; CDR3aa: ASSGQSNQPQH
abundance: NA; v_gene: TRBV5-1; j_gene: TRBJ2-7; CDR3aa: ASSSTGYEQY
abundance: NA; v_gene: TRBV30; j_gene: TRBJ2-3; CDR3aa: AWSAGGPPDTQY
abundance: NA; v_gene: TRBV27; j_gene: TRBJ2-2; CDR3aa: ASSLRWTSGGTGELF
abundance: NA; v_gene: TRBV18; j_gene: TRBJ2-1; CDR3aa: ASSSTPGTGVDNEQF
abundance: NA; v_gene: TRBV27; j_gene: TRBJ2-1; CDR3aa: ASSPYRDRGYEQF
abundance: NA; v_gene: TRBV14; j_gene: TRBJ2-3; CDR3aa: ASSQVSRPDTQY
abundance: NA; v_gene: TRBV2; j_gene: TRBJ1-5; CDR3aa: ASSESRVSNQPQH
abundance: NA; v_gene: TRBV5-1; j_gene: TRBJ2-7; CDR3aa: ASSLSGQGVYEQY
abundance: NA; v_gene: TRBV28; j_gene: TRBJ2-1; CDR3aa: ASSLGQGRNEQF
abundance: once; v_gene: TRBV5-6; j_gene: TRBJ1-4; CDR3aa: ASSRTGTNEKLF
abundance: NA; v_gene: TRBV5-5; j_gene: TRBJ2-7; CDR3aa: ASSLLGQMFGAGEQY
abundance: few; v_gene: TRBV30; j_gene: TRBJ1-1; CDR3aa: AWRPDDRAFAEAF
abundance: NA; v_gene: TRBV11-2; j_gene: TRBJ1-1; CDR3aa: ASSLGGQGSTEAF
abundance: NA; v_gene: TRBV7-2; j_gene: TRBJ2-6; CDR3aa: ASLRDAGANVLT
abundance: NA; v_gene: TRBV28; j_gene: TRBJ2-7; CDR3aa: ASMPRPRAHEQY
abundance: NA; v_gene: TRBV5-5; j_gene: TRBJ2-5; CDR3aa: ASSRTGIETQY
abundance: once; v_gene: TRBV6-6; j_gene: TRBJ1-2; CDR3aa: ASSDREGSNYGYT
abundance: NA; v_gene: TRBV5-1; j_gene: TRBJ2-3; CDR3aa: ASSLAGTTLVDTQY
abundance: NA; v_gene: TRBV19; j_gene: TRBJ1-6; CDR3aa: ASSTGAKKGSPLH
abundance: NA; v_gene: TRBV10-1; j_gene: TRBJ2-7; CDR3aa: ASSDPGRGTSAVPY
abundance: NA; v_gene: TRBV5-1; j_gene: TRBJ2-7; CDR3aa: ASSPGRTGTYEQY
abundance: NA; v_gene: TRBV19; j_gene: TRBJ2-3; CDR3aa: ASSIDTSGSSDTQY
abundance: NA; v_gene: TRBV27; j_gene: TRBJ2-3; CDR3aa: ASASGIRVRNSTDTQY
abundance: NA; v_gene: TRBV19; j_gene: TRBJ1-1; CDR3aa: ASSTLDRLDTEAF
abundance: NA; v_gene: TRBV11-2; j_gene: TRBJ2-1; CDR3aa: ASSVGTLSSYNEQF